The 8 T cell receptor beta chains reported below all come from one sample, sequenced in a study of blood T cell repertoires in COVID-19 (dated by TCRdb to the early 2020s). The library came from the immunoSEQ multiplex PCR assay. In TCRdb, the immuneACCESS table is reduced to in-frame sequences with V and J assigned. These tables do not hold every clone; where another copy was compared, an unresolved V gene accounts for under half, and the others remain unexplained. This sample lists 200,000 or so clones; 80% to 90% were detected once. Of the sample, approximately 3.7% falls within the top ten clones. Sequencing was carried out using PBMCs or T cells enriched from blood (not recorded which). These receptors were collected from a woman aged 25 to 39 who had been exposed to COVID-19.

This chain links TRBV7-9 with TRBJ1-1, with 7 bases fitting TRBD1. Trimming took 3 bases from V and 5 from J; bases not matched to a gene: 12. This CDR3 has 16 amino acids. CDR1 and CDR2 (germline): SEHNR, FQNEAQ (reference sequence). The CDR3 reads CASSFDIGGDGTEAFF. DNA for the CDR3: TGTGCCAGCAGCTTTGATATAGGGGGCGATGGGACTGAAGCTTTCTTT.

DNA of the CDR3: TGTGCCAGCACCCAGACAGGGGTAGACACTGAAGCTTTCTTT. As protein: CASTQTGVDTEAFF. The genes are TRBV2 and TRBJ1-1; 8 bases line up with TRBD1. The CDR3 is 14 amino acids. CDR1 is SNHLY, CDR2 FYNNEI, per germline. V gave up 7 bases and J gave up 3 bases; unmatched junction bases: 7.

This clone appeared once. J is TRBJ2-2 and V is TRBV30, with D unclear. Germline lookup yields CDR1 GTSNPN and CDR2 SVGIG (reference sequence). This CDR3 spans 13 amino acids. The V end lost 3 bases, the J end lost 4 bases, and 9 bases lay between the germline ends. The CDR3 nucleotides are TGTGCCTGGAGCCCCGGGTCCACCGGGGAGCTGTTTTTT. Protein product: CAWSPGSTGELFF.

The chain uses TRBV27 and TRBJ1-1, with D unresolved. Germline V gene sequence: CDR1 MNHEY, CDR2 SMNVEV (reference sequence). The CDR3 is made up of 16 amino acids. Trimming pared 5 bases from V and 4 bases from J, leaving 20 bases between. This CDR3 is CASSLGRGLPPTEAFF. In DNA form, the CDR3 reads TGTGCCAGCAGTCTAGGACGCGGGTTACCTCCCACTGAAGCTTTCTTT.

The chain uses TRBV5-1 and TRBJ1-6; D is uncertain. V shed 0 bases and J shed 5 bases, with 6 bases lying between them. In germline, CDR1 is SGHRS, CDR2 YFSETQ. There are 14 residues in the CDR3. Here the CDR3 DNA reads TGCGCCAGCAGCTTGGAATCCGATAATTCACCCCTCCACTTT. Its translation: CASSLESDNSPLHF.

This CDR3 reads CASSLDRITNEKLFF. CDR3 DNA sequence: TGTGCCAGCTCACTGGACAGGATCACTAATGAAAAACTGTTTTTT. The genes are TRBV18 and TRBJ1-4; 7 nucleotides line up with TRBD1. Germline CDR1 and CDR2: KGHSH and LQKENI. This CDR3 is 15 amino acids long. The ends lost 4 bases at V and 2 bases at J; junction bases unmatched: 4.

This sequence joins TRBV5-6 and TRBJ2-3; 11 nucleotides line up with TRBD2. V trimming: 5 bases; J trimming: 3 bases; junction bases outside the gene matches: 8. CDR1 is SGHDT, CDR2 YYEEEE, per germline. The length of the CDR3 is 16 residues. CDR3 loop: CASRVLAGASTDTQYF. CDR3 coding DNA: TGTGCCAGCAGGGTACTAGCGGGAGCCTCGACAGATACGCAGTATTTT.

The genes are TRBV5-1 and TRBJ2-5; 12 nucleotides agree with TRBD1. Germline lookup yields CDR1 SGHRS and CDR2 YFSETQ. Germline trimming cut 1 base from V and 4 bases from J; bases unmatched to any gene: 2. This CDR3 region has 15 residues. This CDR3 is CASSLWDRGLETQYF. In DNA, the CDR3 is TGCGCCAGCAGCTTGTGGGACAGGGGGCTAGAGACCCAGTACTTC.